This T cell receptor (beta chain) was recorded in a study of blood T cell repertoires in COVID-19. TCRdb keeps only in-frame clones here, not all; method: immunoSEQ multiplex PCR. The table has about 100,000 clones, about 80% seen once; the top ten hold around a third. V lost 3 bases to trimming and J lost 3 bases, with 12 bases between them. The length of the CDR3 is 14 residues. CDR1 and CDR2 (germline): KGHSH, LQKENI. This clone was seen a few times. This TCR was sampled from a man between 65 and 80 years old with active or convalescent COVID-19. The specimen was peripheral blood. V is TRBV18 and J is TRBJ2-7, with a possible D match to TRBD2 (6 bases). The CDR3, as DNA: TGTGCCAGCTCACCTGGCGGGATGCGCTACGAGCAGTACTTC. Its protein product is CASSPGGMRYEQYF.